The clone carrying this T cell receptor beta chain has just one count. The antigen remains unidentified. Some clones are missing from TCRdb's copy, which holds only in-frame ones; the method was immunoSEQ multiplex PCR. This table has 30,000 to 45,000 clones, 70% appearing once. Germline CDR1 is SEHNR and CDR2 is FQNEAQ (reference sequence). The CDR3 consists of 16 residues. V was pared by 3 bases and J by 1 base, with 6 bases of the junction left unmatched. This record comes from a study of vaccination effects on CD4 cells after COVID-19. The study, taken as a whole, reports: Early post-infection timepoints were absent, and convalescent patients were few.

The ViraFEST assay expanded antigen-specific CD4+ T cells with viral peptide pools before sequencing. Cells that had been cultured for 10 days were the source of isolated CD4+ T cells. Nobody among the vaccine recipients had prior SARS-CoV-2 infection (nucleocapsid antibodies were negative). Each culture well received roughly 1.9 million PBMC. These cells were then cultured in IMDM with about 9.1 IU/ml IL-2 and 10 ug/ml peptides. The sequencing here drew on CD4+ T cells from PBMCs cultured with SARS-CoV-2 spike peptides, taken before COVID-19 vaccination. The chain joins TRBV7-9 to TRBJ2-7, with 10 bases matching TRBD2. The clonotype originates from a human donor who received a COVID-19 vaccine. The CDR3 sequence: CASSFPAGGLSYEQYF. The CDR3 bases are TGTGCCAGCAGCTTCCCAGCGGGAGGGCTGTCCTACGAGCAGTACTTC.